Listed below are T cell receptor beta chains from one sample, sequenced in a study of blood T cell repertoires in COVID-19. Libraries were prepared by immunoSEQ multiplex PCR; TCRdb keeps only in-frame clonotypes and omits some of them. This sample has about 200,000 clones, with 80% to 90% found just once. The sample comprised peripheral blood. Every receptor here comes from a man aged 60-69 years who had recovered from COVID-19. CDR3s include the opening cysteine and the closing phenylalanine or tryptophan. Each record gives: J gene, V gene, D gene, clone size, CDR3 DNA, CDR3 protein. A D gene is named only where the DNA matches it firmly. Rows give clone size only sometimes, using once, few, many, or a class for an expanded clone.

TRBJ1-4,TRBV4-1,-,-,TGCGCCAGCAGCCCAGACACTGCAACTAATGAAAAACTGTTTTTT,CASSPDTATNEKLFF
TRBJ2-1,TRBV7-2,-,-,TGTGCCAGCAGCTCATCGACTAGTCGGGAGCAGTTCTTC,CASSSSTSREQFF
TRBJ2-5,TRBV7-7,-,-,TGTGCCAGCAGCTTAGTTCCCGGAGTAGATGAGGCCCAGTACTTC,CASSLVPGVDEAQYF
TRBJ1-1,TRBV19,-,-,TGTGCCAGTAGCCTTCAGGGGCGCGCTGAAGCTTTCTTT,CASSLQGRAEAFF
TRBJ1-5,TRBV9,TRBD1,once,TGTGCCAGCAGCGTAGGACAGGGATACAATCAGCCCCAGCATTTT,CASSVGQGYNQPQHF
TRBJ1-6,TRBV7-3,-,-,TGTGCCAGCAGCCCCGGACACCCTAATTCACCCCTCCACTTT,CASSPGHPNSPLHF
TRBJ1-2,TRBV10-2,-,-,TGCGCCAGCAGTGCTACGGAGACTGCCTATGGCTACACCTTC,CASSATETAYGYTF
TRBJ2-1,TRBV19,TRBD2,-,TGTGCCAGTAGTCTCCGGACTAGCGGTACCTACAATGAGCAGTTCTTC,CASSLRTSGTYNEQFF
TRBJ2-5,TRBV6-5,-,-,TGTGCCAGCAGTTTAACAGGGCCACCGTACCAAGAGACCCAGTACTTC,CASSLTGPPYQETQYF
TRBJ2-3,TRBV20-1,TRBD2,-,TGCAGTGCTAGTCGCGTAACTAGCGGTGGCACAGATACGCAGTATTTT,CSASRVTSGGTDTQYF
TRBJ1-3,TRBV10-3,-,-,TGTGCCGCCGCGGGTACCACTGGAAACACCATATATTTT,CAAAGTTGNTIYF
TRBJ2-3,TRBV27,-,once,TGTGCCAGCAGTTTAACTAACTTCGGCACAGATACGCAGTATTTT,CASSLTNFGTDTQYF
TRBJ2-4,TRBV3-1/TRBV3-2,TRBD1,few,TGTGCCAGCAGCCTGACAGGGAAGAACATTCAGTACTTC,CASSLTGKNIQYF
TRBJ2-2,TRBV18,TRBD1,-,TGTGCCAGCTCACCACGACAGGGGGCCGACACCGGGGAGCTGTTTTTT,CASSPRQGADTGELFF
TRBJ2-2,TRBV4-2,-,-,TGTGCCAGCTCTAAGACAGGCACCGGGGAGCTGTTTTTT,CASSKTGTGELFF
TRBJ1-1,TRBV5-1,-,-,TGCGCCAGCTTCGAGGGCACTTTCAACACTGAAGCTTTCTTT,CASFEGTFNTEAFF
TRBJ1-4,TRBV10-1,-,few,TGCGCCAGCAGTATAGGAACGACAGTTAATGAAAAACTGTTTTTT,CASSIGTTVNEKLFF